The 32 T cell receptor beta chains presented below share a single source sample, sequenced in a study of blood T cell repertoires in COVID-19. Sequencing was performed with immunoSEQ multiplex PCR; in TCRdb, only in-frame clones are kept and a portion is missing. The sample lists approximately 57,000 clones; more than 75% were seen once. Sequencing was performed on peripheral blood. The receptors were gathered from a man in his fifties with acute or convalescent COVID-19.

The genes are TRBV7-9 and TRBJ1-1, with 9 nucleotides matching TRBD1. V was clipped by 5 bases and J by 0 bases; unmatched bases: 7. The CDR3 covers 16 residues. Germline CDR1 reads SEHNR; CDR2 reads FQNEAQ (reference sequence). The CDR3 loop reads CASSPTGGGMNTEAFF. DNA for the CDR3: TGTGCCAGCAGCCCGACAGGGGGGGGAATGAACACTGAAGCTTTCTTT.

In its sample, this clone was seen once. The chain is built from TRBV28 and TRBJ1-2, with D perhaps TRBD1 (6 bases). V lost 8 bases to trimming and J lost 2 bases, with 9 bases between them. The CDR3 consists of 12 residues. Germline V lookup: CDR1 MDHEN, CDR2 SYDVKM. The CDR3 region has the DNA TGTGCCAGCGGGGGCACGAACTATGGCTACACCTTC. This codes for CASGGTNYGYTF.

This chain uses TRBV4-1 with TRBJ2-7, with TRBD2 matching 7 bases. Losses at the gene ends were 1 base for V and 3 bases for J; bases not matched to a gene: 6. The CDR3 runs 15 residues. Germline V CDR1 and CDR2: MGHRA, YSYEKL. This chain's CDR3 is CASSQGSGGGYEQYF. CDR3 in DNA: TGCGCCAGCAGCCAAGGATCTGGCGGGGGCTACGAGCAGTACTTC.

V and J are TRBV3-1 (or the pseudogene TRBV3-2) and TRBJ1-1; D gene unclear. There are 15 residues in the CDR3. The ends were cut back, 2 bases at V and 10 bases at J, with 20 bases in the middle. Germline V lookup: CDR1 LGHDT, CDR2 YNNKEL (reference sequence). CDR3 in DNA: TGTGCCAGCAGCCAACGCTCCGGACGGTCGGGAGGAGCTTTCTTT. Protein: CASSQRSGRSGGAFF.

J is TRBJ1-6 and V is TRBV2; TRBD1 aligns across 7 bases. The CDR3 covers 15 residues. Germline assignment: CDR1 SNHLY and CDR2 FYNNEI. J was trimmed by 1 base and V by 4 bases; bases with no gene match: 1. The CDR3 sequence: CASSGQGSYNSPLHF. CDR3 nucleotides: TGTGCCAGCAGTGGACAGGGATCCTATAATTCACCCCTCCACTTT.

Written as DNA, the CDR3 is TGTGCCAGCAGCGTAGTTAGTGCGACGAACACCGGGGAGCTGTTTTTT. Its translation: CASSVVSATNTGELFF. The chain joins TRBV9 to TRBJ2-2, with unresolved D. Germline CDR1 is SGDLS and CDR2 is YYNGEE. The CDR3 covers 16 residues. V lost 0 bases, J lost 0 bases, and 9 bases lay in between. The entire variable domain, with the rest obtained from reference TRBV9 and TRBJ2-2, is as follows: DSGVTQTPKHLITATGQRVTLRCSPRSGDLSVYWYQQSLDQGLQFLIQYYNGEERAKGNILERFSAQQFPDLHSELNLSSLELGDSALYFCASSVVSATNTGELFFGEGSRLTVL.

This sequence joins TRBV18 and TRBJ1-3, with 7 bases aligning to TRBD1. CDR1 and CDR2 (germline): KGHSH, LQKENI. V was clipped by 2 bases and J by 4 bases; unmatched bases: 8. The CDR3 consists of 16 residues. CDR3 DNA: TGTGCCAGCTCACCAATAAGACAGGGACGCGGAAACACCATATATTTT. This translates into CASSPIRQGRGNTIYF.

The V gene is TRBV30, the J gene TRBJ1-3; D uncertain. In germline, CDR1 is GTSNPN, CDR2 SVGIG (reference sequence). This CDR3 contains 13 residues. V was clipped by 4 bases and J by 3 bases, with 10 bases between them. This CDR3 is CAWMIGGGNTIYF. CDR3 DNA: TGTGCCTGGATGATCGGTGGTGGAAACACCATATATTTT.

CDR3 sequence (DNA): TGCGCCAGCAGGACCATTCCGGGGGAGACCTACAATGAGCAGTTCTTC. Amino acid sequence: CASRTIPGETYNEQFF. The chain recombines TRBV4-1 with TRBJ2-1, with D perhaps TRBD2 (6 bases). CDR1 and CDR2 (germline): MGHRA, YSYEKL. V lost 6 bases to trimming and J lost 2 bases, with 17 bases between them. The CDR3 covers 16 residues.

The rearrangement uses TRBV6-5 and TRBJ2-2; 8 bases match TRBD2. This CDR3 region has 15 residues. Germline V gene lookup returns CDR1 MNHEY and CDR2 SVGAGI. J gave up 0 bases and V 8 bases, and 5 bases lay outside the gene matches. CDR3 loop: CASERGRTNTGELFF. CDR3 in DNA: TGTGCCAGCGAGCGGGGGAGGACGAACACCGGGGAGCTGTTTTTT.

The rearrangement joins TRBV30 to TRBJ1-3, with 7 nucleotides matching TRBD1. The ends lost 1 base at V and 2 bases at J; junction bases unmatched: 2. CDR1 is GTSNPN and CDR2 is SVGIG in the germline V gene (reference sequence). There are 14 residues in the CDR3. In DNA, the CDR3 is TGTGCCTGGAGTGACAGGGGCGCTGGAAACACCATATATTTT. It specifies CAWSDRGAGNTIYF.

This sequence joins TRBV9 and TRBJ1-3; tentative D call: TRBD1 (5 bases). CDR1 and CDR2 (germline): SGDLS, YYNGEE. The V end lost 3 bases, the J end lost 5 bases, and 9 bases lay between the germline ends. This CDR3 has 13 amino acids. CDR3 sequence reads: CASSGGARNTIYF. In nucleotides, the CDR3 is TGTGCCAGCAGCGGCGGGGCCCGAAACACCATATATTTT.

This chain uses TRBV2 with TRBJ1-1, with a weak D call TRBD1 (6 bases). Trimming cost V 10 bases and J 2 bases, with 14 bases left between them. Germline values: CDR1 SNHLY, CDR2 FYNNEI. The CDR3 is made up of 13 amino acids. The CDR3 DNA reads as TGTGCCACCCTTCGGGACACTAACACTGAAGCTTTCTTT. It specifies CATLRDTNTEAFF. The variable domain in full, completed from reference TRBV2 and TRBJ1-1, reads EPEVTQTPSHQVTQMGQEVILRCVPISNHLYFYWYRQILGQKVEFLVSFYNNEISEKSEIFDDQFSVERPDGSNFTLKIRSTKLEDSAMYFCATLRDTNTEAFFGQGTRLTVV.

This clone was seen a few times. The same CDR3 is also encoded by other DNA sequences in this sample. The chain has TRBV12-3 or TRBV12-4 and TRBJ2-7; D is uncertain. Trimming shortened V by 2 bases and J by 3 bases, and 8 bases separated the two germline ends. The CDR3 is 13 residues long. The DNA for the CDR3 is TGTGCCAGCAGTTTATTTGGAGACTACGAGCAGTACTTC. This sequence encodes CASSLFGDYEQYF.

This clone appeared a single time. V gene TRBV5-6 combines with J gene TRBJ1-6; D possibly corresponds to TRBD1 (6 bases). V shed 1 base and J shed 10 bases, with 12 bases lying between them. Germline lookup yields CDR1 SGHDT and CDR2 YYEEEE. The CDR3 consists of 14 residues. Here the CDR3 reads CASSLRGGQSPLHF. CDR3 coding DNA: TGTGCCAGCAGCTTGAGGGGGGGACAATCACCCCTCCACTTT.

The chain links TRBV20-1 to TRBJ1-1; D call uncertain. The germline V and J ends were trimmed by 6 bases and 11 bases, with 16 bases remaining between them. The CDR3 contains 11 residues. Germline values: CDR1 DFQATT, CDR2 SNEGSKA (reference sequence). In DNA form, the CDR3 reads TGCAGTGCCTCACTGGTCCTGGTCGCTTTCTTT. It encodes CSASLVLVAFF.

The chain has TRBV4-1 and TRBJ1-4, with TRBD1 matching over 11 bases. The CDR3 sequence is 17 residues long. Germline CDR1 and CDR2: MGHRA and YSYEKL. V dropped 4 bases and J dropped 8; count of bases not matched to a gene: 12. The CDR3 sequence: CASSRGTGGVFEEKLFF. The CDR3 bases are TGCGCCAGCAGCCGCGGGACAGGGGGTGTTTTTGAGGAAAAACTGTTTTTT.

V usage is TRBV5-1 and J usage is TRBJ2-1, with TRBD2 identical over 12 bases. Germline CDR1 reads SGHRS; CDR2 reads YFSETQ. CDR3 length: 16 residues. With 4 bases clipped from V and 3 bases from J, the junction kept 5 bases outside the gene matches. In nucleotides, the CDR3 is TGCGCCAGCAGCCTGCGGACTAGCGGGGTCTACAATGAGCAGTTCTTC. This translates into CASSLRTSGVYNEQFF.

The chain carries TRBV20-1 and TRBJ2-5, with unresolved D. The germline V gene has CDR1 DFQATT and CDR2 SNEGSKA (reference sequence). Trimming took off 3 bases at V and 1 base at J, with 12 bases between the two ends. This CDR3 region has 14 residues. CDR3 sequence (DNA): TGCAGTGCTAGTCTGAGCGCCAGCCAAGAGACCCAGTACTTC. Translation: CSASLSASQETQYF.

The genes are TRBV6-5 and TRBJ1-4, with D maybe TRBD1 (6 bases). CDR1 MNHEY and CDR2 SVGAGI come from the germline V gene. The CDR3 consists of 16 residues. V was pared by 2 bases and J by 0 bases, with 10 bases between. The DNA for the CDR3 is TGTGCCAGCAGTTACGAGACAGGAGCAACTAATGAAAAACTGTTTTTT. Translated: CASSYETGATNEKLFF.

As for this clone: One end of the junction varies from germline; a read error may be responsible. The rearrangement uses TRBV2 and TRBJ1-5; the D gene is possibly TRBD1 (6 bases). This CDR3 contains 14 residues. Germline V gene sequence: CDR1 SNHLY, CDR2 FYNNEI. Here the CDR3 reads CASRGGGFNQPQHF. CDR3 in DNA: TGTGCCAGCAGAGGGGGGGGGTTCAATCAGCCTCAGCATTTT.

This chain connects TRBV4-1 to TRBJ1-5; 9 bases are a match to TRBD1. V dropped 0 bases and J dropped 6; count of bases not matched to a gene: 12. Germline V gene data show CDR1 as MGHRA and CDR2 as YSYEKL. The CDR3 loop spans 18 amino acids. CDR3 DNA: TGCGCCAGCAGCCAAGATGGGACAGGGAGGGACAGCGGTCAGCCCCAGCATTTT. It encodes CASSQDGTGRDSGQPQHF.

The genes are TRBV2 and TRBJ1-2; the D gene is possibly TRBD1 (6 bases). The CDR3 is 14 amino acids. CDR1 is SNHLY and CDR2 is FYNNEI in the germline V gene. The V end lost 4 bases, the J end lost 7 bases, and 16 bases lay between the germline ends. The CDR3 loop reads CASSGSGASGGYTF. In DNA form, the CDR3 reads TGTGCCAGCAGTGGATCAGGGGCCTCTGGTGGCTACACCTTC.

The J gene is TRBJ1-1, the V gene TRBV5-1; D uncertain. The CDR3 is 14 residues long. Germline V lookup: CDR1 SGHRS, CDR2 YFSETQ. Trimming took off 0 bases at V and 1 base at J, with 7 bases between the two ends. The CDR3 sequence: CASSLDAGNTEAFF. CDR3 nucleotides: TGCGCCAGCAGCTTGGATGCCGGGAACACTGAAGCTTTCTTT.

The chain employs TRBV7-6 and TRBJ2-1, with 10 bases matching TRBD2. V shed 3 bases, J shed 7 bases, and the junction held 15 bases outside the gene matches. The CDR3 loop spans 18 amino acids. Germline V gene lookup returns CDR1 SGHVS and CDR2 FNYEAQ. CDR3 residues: CASSFGLAAGGVSNEQFF. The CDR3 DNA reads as TGTGCCAGCAGCTTCGGACTAGCGGCGGGAGGGGTTTCAAATGAGCAGTTCTTC.

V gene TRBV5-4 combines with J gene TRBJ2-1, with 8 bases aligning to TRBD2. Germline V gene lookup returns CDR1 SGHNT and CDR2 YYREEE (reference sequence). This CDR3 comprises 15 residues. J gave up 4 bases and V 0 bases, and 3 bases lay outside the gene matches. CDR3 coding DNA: TGTGCCAGCAGCTTGGTTTTAGCGGGGTACAATGAGCAGTTCTTC. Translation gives CASSLVLAGYNEQFF.

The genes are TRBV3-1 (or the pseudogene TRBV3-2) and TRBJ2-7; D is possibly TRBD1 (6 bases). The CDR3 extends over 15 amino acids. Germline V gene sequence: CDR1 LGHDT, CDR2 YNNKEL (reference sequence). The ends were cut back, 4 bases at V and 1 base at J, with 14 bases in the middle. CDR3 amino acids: CASSRLGGRSYEQYF. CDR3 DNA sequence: TGTGCCAGCAGCCGTTTAGGGGGACGATCCTACGAGCAGTACTTC.

In DNA form, the CDR3 reads TGTGCCAGTGCAGCGGAGACTACAGATACGCAGTATTTT. Encoded protein: CASAAETTDTQYF. The V call is TRBV10-3, the J call TRBJ2-3; weak D call: TRBD2 (5 bases). The CDR3 is 13 amino acids. The V gene lost 10 bases and the J gene lost 3 bases, with 14 bases spanning the gap. Germline values: CDR1 ENHRY, CDR2 SYGVKD.

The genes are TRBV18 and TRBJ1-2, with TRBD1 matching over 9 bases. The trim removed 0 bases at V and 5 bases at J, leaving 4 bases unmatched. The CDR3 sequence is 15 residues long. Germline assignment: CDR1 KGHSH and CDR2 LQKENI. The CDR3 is CASSPPPGTGYGYTF. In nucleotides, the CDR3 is TGTGCCAGCTCACCACCCCCTGGGACAGGGTATGGCTACACCTTC.

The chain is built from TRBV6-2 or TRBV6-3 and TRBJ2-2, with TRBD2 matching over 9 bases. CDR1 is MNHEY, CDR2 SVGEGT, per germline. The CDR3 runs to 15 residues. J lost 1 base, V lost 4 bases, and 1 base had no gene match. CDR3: CASSLTSGNTGELFF. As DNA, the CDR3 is TGTGCCAGCAGTTTGACTAGCGGGAACACCGGGGAGCTGTTTTTT.

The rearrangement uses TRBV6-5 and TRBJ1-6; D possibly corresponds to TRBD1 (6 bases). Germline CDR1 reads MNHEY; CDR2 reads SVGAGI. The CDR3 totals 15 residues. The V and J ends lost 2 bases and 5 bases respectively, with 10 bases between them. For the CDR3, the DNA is TGTGCCAGCAGTTACGGGGGCAGCAATAATTCACCCCTCCACTTT. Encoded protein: CASSYGGSNNSPLHF.

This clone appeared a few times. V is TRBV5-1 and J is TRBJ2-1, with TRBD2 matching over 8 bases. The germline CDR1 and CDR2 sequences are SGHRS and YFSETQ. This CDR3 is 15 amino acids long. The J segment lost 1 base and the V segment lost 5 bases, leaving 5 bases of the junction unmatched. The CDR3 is CASSREGASYNEQFF. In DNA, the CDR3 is TGCGCCAGCAGTCGGGAGGGCGCATCCTACAATGAGCAGTTCTTC.